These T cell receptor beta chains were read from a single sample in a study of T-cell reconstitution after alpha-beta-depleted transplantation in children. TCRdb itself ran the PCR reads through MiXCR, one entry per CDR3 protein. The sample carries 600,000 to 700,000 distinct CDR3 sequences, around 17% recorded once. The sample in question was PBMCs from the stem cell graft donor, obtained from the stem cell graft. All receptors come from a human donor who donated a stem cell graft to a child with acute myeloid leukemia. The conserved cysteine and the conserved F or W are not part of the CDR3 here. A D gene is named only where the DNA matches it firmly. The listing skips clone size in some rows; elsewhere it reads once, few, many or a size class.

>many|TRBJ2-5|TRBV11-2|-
ASSSGAGEYETQY
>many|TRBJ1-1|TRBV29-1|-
SVLGRLNTEAF
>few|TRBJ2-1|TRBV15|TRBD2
ATSSRWTSGGGHEQF
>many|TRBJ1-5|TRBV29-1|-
SVAGADYQPQH
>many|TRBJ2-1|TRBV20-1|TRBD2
SGSTSGGFYNEQF
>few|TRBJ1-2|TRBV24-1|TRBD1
ATSVGTGGNYGYT
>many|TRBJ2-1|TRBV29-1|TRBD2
SVERIAGGLSNEQF
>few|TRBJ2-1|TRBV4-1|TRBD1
ASSQGLPGQGS
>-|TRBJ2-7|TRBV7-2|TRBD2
ASSSTSGGSYEQY
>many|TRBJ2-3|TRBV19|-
ASSINVDTQY
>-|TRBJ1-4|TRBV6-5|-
ASSSPGVREKLF
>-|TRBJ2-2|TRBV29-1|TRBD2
SVTGTSRSGVTGELF